This is a list of T cell receptor beta chains from one sample in a study of blood T cell repertoires in COVID-19. This table comes from immunoSEQ multiplex PCR, and its TCRdb copy is limited to in-frame clones, with some not included. Among over 100,000 clones listed, around 89% were seen once. Source material: peripheral blood. The receptors were gathered from a man aged 60-69 years with COVID-19, enrolled during active disease. Each CDR3 is given with its conserved first and last residue. D genes are given only for firm matches. A clone size is listed for some rows: how often the clone was seen (once, few, many), or a class if it is expanded.

>.|TRBJ1-2|TRBD1|TRBV4-3
CASSQGGTAYGYTF
TGCGCCAGCAGCCAAGGGGGGACAGCTTATGGCTACACCTTC
>.|TRBJ1-2|.|TRBV10-2
CASSEESRSIGYTF
TGCGCCAGCAGTGAGGAAAGCAGGTCCATTGGCTACACCTTC
>once|TRBJ1-2|.|TRBV30
CAWKVGSGNYGYTF
TGTGCCTGGAAAGTAGGTTCAGGGAACTATGGCTACACCTTC
>.|TRBJ2-2|TRBD1|TRBV7-3
CASSTTGAYPTGELFF
TGTGCCAGCAGCACGACAGGGGCCTATCCCACCGGGGAGCTGTTTTTT
>.|TRBJ2-5|.|TRBV9
CASSSQTGQETQYF
TGTGCCAGCAGCTCCCAGACAGGACAAGAGACCCAGTACTTC
>.|TRBJ1-2|.|TRBV6-5
CASSRPQGEGYTF
TGTGCCAGCAGTAGGCCCCAGGGTGAAGGCTACACCTTC
>.|TRBJ1-6|.|TRBV6-5
CASSYSTGLNSPLHF
TGTGCCAGCAGTTACTCCACAGGGTTGAATTCACCCCTCCACTTT
>.|TRBJ2-2|TRBD1|TRBV19
CASRGTGAPGELFF
TGTGCCAGCCGGGGGACAGGGGCCCCCGGGGAGCTGTTTTTT
>.|TRBJ2-5|.|TRBV18
CASSPLQSDIQETQYF
TGTGCCAGCTCACCACTACAATCGGACATTCAAGAGACCCAGTACTTC
>.|TRBJ2-3|TRBD1|TRBV5-1
CASSPGTGKDTQYF
TGCGCCAGCAGCCCCGGGACAGGGAAAGATACGCAGTATTTT
>.|TRBJ1-1|.|TRBV7-2
CASSLSFNGGTEAFF
TGTGCCAGCAGCTTATCCTTTAACGGGGGGACTGAAGCTTTCTTT
>few|TRBJ1-5|.|TRBV3-1/TRBV3-2
CASSQVRDSNQPQHF
TGTGCCAGCAGCCAAGTGCGGGATAGCAATCAGCCCCAGCATTTT
>.|TRBJ1-6|TRBD1|TRBV3-1/TRBV3-2
CASRTGETSPLHF
TGTGCCAGCAGGACAGGGGAAACTTCACCCCTCCACTTT
>.|TRBJ2-5|TRBD1|TRBV25-1
CASGWNRDSKETQYF
TGTGCCAGCGGATGGAACAGGGACAGTAAAGAGACCCAGTACTTC
>.|TRBJ1-5|.|TRBV28
CASSFQPQHF
TGTGCCAGCTCGTTTCAGCCCCAGCATTTT
>.|TRBJ1-5|TRBD1|TRBV7-6
CASSSSGTEGNQPQHF
TGTGCCAGCAGCTCTTCCGGGACAGAGGGGAATCAGCCCCAGCATTTT
>.|TRBJ1-4|TRBD1|TRBV2
CASRVRQGSNEKLFF
TGTGCCAGCAGGGTTAGACAGGGATCAAATGAAAAACTGTTTTTT
>.|TRBJ1-1|.|TRBV6-5
CASRVRGGGEAFF
TGTGCCAGCAGGGTCCGGGGGGGTGGTGAAGCTTTCTTT
>.|TRBJ2-2|.|TRBV9
CASSVFDRSATGELFF
TGTGCCAGCAGCGTATTTGACAGGTCGGCCACCGGGGAGCTGTTTTTT
>.|TRBJ1-2|.|TRBV18
CASSPRRDQIPYTF
TGTGCCAGCTCACCAAGGAGAGACCAGATCCCTTACACCTTC
>once|TRBJ1-2|TRBD1|TRBV6-6
CASRPTGTAYGYTF
TGTGCCAGCAGACCAACCGGGACAGCCTATGGCTACACCTTC
>.|TRBJ2-7|.|TRBV5-1
CASSLAEVGEQYF
TGCGCCAGCAGCTTGGCGGAGGTCGGGGAGCAGTACTTC
>.|TRBJ1-2|TRBD1|TRBV24-1
CATSDTATGWRGYTF
TGTGCCACCAGTGATACGGCGACAGGGTGGAGAGGCTACACCTTC
>.|TRBJ2-3|.|TRBV9
CASTPTSAGATDTQYF
TGTGCCAGCACCCCGACCTCCGCGGGGGCCACAGATACGCAGTATTTT
>.|TRBJ1-2|.|TRBV21-1
CASSKWDRVGQGYTF
TGTGCCAGCAGCAAGTGGGACAGGGTAGGACAGGGCTACACCTTC
>.|TRBJ1-1|TRBD1|TRBV7-9
CASSPGQGRDSEAFF
TGTGCCAGCAGCCCCGGACAGGGGAGAGATTCAGAAGCTTTCTTT
>.|TRBJ2-5|.|TRBV20-1
CSAQHLETQYF
TGCAGTGCTCAACACCTGGAGACCCAGTACTTC
>.|TRBJ2-6|.|TRBV5-1
CASSVSPSGANVLTF
TGCGCCAGCAGCGTAAGCCCCTCTGGGGCCAACGTCCTGACTTTC
>.|TRBJ1-2|.|TRBV6-2/TRBV6-3
CASSRLRGVDGYTF
TGTGCCAGCAGTCGCCTCCGGGGGGTTGATGGCTACACCTTC
>.|TRBJ2-3|.|TRBV29-1
CSGAEAGTDTQYF
TGCAGCGGGGCCGAGGCCGGCACAGATACGCAGTATTTT
>.|TRBJ1-1|.|TRBV7-2
CASSLDSMNTEAFF
TGTGCCAGCAGCTTAGACTCTATGAACACTGAAGCTTTCTTT
>.|TRBJ1-1|.|TRBV29-1
CSVDYPEGFTEAFF
TGCAGCGTCGACTACCCGGAAGGTTTCACTGAAGCTTTCTTT
>.|TRBJ2-1|.|TRBV19
CASLSYNEQFF
TGTGCCAGTCTCTCCTACAATGAGCAGTTCTTC
>.|TRBJ1-5|.|TRBV12-5
CASGLVRGGRDQPQHF
TGTGCTAGTGGTTTGGTACGGGGGGGGCGCGATCAGCCCCAGCATTTT
>.|TRBJ1-1|TRBD1|TRBV5-1
CASSLVPQGARTEAFF
TGCGCCAGCAGCTTGGTCCCCCAGGGGGCGCGGACTGAAGCTTTCTTT
>few|TRBJ1-5|.|TRBV28
CASSLLGLKGQPQHF
TGTGCCAGCAGTTTATTGGGACTCAAAGGTCAGCCCCAGCATTTT
>once|TRBJ1-5|.|TRBV19
CASTSDPFGGNQPQHF
TGTGCCAGTACCTCGGACCCTTTCGGGGGCAATCAGCCCCAGCATTTT
>once|TRBJ1-6|TRBD1|TRBV7-8
CASSLLTGINSPLHF
TGTGCCAGCAGCTTATTGACAGGGATCAATTCACCCCTCCACTTT
>.|TRBJ2-7|.|TRBV6-1
CASSARSRGTIIGSYEQYF
TGTGCCAGCAGTGCCCGTAGCCGGGGAACCATAATAGGCTCCTACGAGCAGTACTTC